This T cell receptor beta chain was obtained from a study of cytomegalovirus exposure and HLA in healthy donors. Study-level results: Across donors, presence/absence analyses took sequencing depth to be roughly uniform. Later examination showed HLA-associated TCR beta chains had greater clonal expansion than equally common others.

A note on this clone: Its antigen is currently unknown.

Trimming removed 2 bases at V and 7 bases at J, with 12 bases between. Germline V gene sequence: CDR1 SGHNT, CDR2 YYREEE (reference sequence). The CDR3 length is 13 residues. PCR used 60 Vbeta primers and 13 Jbeta primers. Repertoires were generated with immunoSEQ multiplex PCR, while TCRdb's copy carries only in-frame clones and drops some. In total, the table holds 200,000 or so clones. The chain uses TRBV5-4 and TRBJ1-2, with D possibly matching TRBD1 (5 bases). This TCR came from a boy between 10 and 17 years old in good health and CMV-seronegative. Sequencing used PBMCs. CDR3 protein: CASSFPRGIGYTF. CDR3 in DNA: TGTGCCAGCAGCTTTCCACGGGGGATTGGCTACACCTTC.